The clone carrying this T cell receptor (beta chain) was counted many times. Its antigen remains unknown. This entry comes from a study of identical twins. Overall study results and limits: Out-of-frame beta sequences exhibited a weaker degree of excess twin sharing. Memory repertoires showed no such pattern, whereas abundant cord blood beta clonotypes carried fewer insertions.

Template switching created a universal primer site, and the cDNA included unique molecular identifiers. TCRdb reprocessed the 5' RACE reads via MiXCR and lists one record per CDR3 protein. Altogether 700,000 or so distinct CDR3 sequences are present, 8.5% to 9.5% being singletons, with the ten largest covering 0.98%. The sample also formed part of further work on yellow fever vaccine responses in identical twins.

The receptor comes from a woman aged 18-29 years in good health. The sequencing sample was made of PBMCs.

DNA of the CDR3: TGTGCCAGCAGTGAAACGACAGGGCAGTACTTC. Translated: CASSETTGQYF. This sequence joins TRBV2 and TRBJ2-7; possible D gene TRBD1, 6 bases. CDR3 length equals 11 residues. From germline, CDR1 is SNHLY and CDR2 FYNNEI. V was cut by 2 bases and J by 9 bases, with 8 bases left in between.